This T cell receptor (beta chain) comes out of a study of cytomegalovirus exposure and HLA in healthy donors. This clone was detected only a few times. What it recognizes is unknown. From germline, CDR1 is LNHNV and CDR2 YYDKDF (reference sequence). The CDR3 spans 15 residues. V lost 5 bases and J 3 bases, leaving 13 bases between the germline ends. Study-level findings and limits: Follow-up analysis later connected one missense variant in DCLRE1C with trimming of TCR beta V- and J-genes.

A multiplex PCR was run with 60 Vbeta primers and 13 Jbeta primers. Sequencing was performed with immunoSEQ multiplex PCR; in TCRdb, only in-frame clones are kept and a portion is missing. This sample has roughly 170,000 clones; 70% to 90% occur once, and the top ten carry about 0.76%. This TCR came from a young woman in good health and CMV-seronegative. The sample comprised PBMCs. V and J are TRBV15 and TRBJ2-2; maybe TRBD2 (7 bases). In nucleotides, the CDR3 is TGTGCCACCAGCGGGGGGGGCGGAGACACCGGGGAGCTGTTTTTT. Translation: CATSGGGGDTGELFF.